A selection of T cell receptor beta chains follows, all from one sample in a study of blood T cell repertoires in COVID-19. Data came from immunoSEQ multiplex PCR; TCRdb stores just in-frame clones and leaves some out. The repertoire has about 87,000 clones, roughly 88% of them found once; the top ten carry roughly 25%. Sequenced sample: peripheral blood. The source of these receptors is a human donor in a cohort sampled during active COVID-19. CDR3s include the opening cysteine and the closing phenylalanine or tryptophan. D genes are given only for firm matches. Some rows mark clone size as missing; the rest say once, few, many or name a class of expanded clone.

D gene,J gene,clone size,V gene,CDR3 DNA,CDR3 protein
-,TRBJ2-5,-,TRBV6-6,TGTGCCAGCAGAAAACGGGAGACCCAGTACTTC,CASRKRETQYF
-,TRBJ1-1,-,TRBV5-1,TGCGCCAGCAAAGCCACAGGGAACACTGAAGCTTTCTTT,CASKATGNTEAFF
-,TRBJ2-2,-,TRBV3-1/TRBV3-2,TGTGCCAGCAGCCAGAGTCAGACAGTTTCTACCGGGGAGCTGTTTTTT,CASSQSQTVSTGELFF
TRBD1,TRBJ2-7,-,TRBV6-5,TGTGCCAGCAGTTCGGACAGGGTGCCCTACGAGCAGTACTTC,CASSSDRVPYEQYF
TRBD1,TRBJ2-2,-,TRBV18,TGTGCCAGCTCACCAGGGGACAGGGAGGCCGGGAAGCTGTTTTTT,CASSPGDREAGKLFF
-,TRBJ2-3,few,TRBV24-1,TGTGCCACAAGGACAGGAGGGGCAGATACGCAGTATTTT,CATRTGGADTQYF
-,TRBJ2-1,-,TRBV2,TGTGCCAGCAGCCTGACCCTGAGGAATGAGCAGTTCTTC,CASSLTLRNEQFF
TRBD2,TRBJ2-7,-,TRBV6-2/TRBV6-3,TGTGCCAGCAGTTACTATGGCGGGAGGGCCCTGGAGCAGTACTTC,CASSYYGGRALEQYF
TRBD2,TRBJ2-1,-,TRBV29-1,TGCAGCGGAACCGGGACTAGAGAAAGTCATGAGCAGTTCTTC,CSGTGTRESHEQFF
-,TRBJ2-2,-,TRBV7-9,TGTGCCAGCAGCTTATCGGGGTACACCGGGGAGCTGTTTTTT,CASSLSGYTGELFF
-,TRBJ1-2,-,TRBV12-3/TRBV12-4,TGTGCCAGCACCCCTCCGGGCTATGGCTACACCTTC,CASTPPGYGYTF
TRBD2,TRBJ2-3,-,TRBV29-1,TGCAGCGTTGGGGCTAGCGGGAGCACAGATACGCAGTATTTT,CSVGASGSTDTQYF
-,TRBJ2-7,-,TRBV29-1,TGCAGCGTTGAAGAACTCCGGGGGAGCTCCTACGAGCAGTACTTC,CSVEELRGSSYEQYF
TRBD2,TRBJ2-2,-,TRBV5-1,TGCGCCAGCAGCTTTACTAGCGCACTTACCGGGGAGCTGTTTTTT,CASSFTSALTGELFF
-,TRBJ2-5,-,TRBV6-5,TGTGCCACCCTCGAGCGGCAACGGGAGACCCAGTACTTC,CATLERQRETQYF
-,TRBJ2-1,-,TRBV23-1,TGCGCCAGCAGTCAATCGACAGGAATTGAGCAGTTCTTC,CASSQSTGIEQFF
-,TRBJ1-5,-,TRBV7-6,TGTGCCAGCAGCCCGAGAGAGAATCAGCCCCAGCATTTT,CASSPRENQPQHF
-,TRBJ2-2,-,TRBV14,TGTGCCAGCAGCCCCCCCGGCCAGGGGAGGGAGCTGTTTTTT,CASSPPGQGRELFF
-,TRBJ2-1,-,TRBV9,TGTGCCAGCAGCGTAGCTCGGGGGAATGAGCAGTTCTTC,CASSVARGNEQFF
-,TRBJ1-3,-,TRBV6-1,TGTGCCAGCAGTGATATAGCCGAGCGGAACTCTGGAAACACCATATATTTT,CASSDIAERNSGNTIYF
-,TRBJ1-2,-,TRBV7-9,TGTGCTACGGACAGCCGACTCTATGGCTACACCTTC,CATDSRLYGYTF
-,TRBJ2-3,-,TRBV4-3,TGCGCCAGCAGCCAAGATGGAGGGAGCCGCACGCAGTATTTT,CASSQDGGSRTQYF
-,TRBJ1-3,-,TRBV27,TGTGCCATCTGGTGGGGGGGGCATTCCGGAAACACCATATATTTT,CAIWWGGHSGNTIYF
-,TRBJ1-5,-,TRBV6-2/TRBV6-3,TGTGCCAGCAGTTGGACCGTAAGGGGCAAGCCCCAGCATTTT,CASSWTVRGKPQHF
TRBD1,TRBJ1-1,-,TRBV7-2,TGTGCCAGCAGCTTCGGACAGGGTAACACTGAAGCTTTCTTT,CASSFGQGNTEAFF
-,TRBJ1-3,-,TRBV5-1,TGCGCCAGCAGCCTGGCCGGAGCCTCTGGAAACACCATATATTTT,CASSLAGASGNTIYF
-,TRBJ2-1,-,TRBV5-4,TGTGCCAGCAGCTTGGGGCAGGGAGGCCTCAATTACAATGAGCAGTTCTTC,CASSLGQGGLNYNEQFF
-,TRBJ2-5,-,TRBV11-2,TGTGCCAGCAGCTTAGGGACAGCACAAGAGACCCAGTACTTC,CASSLGTAQETQYF
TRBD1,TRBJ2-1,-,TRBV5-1,TGCGCCAGCAGCCCCGGGACAGGGGGATACAATGAGCAGTTCTTC,CASSPGTGGYNEQFF
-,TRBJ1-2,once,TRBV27,TGTGCCAGCAGTTTATTGGGGGGATCCAGCTATGGCTACACCTTC,CASSLLGGSSYGYTF
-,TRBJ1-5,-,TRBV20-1,TGCAGTGCTAGTCGTGGGGGCCCATTCAATCAGCCCCAGCATTTT,CSASRGGPFNQPQHF
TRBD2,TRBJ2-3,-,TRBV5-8,TGTGCCAGCCCAAGGGGGCTAGCGGGGAACACAGATACGCAGTATTTT,CASPRGLAGNTDTQYF
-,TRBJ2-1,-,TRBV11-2,TGTGCCAGCAAGGGCCGCGGAGGAGGCAATGAGCAGTTCTTC,CASKGRGGGNEQFF
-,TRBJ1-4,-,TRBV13,TGTGCCAGCAGCTTACGGGGGGGAGCTAATGAAAAACTGTTTTTT,CASSLRGGANEKLFF
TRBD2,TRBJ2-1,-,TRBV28,TGTGCCAGCAGCTCTCCCGAGGTTAGTAGCGGGACCCATGAGCAGTTCTTC,CASSSPEVSSGTHEQFF
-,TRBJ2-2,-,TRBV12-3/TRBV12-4,TGTGCCAGCAGGCTAGAATGGGAGCTGTTTTTT,CASRLEWELFF
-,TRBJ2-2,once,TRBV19,TGTGCCAGTAGACCCCAGGCAGGAGGTCACCCCGGGGAGCTGTTTTTT,CASRPQAGGHPGELFF
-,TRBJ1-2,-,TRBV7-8,TGTGCCAGCAGCTTACTCAGTAACTATGGCTACACCTTC,CASSLLSNYGYTF
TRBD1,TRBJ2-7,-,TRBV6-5,TGTGCCAGCAGTCGGGACAGGCTCTCCTACGAGCAGTACTTC,CASSRDRLSYEQYF
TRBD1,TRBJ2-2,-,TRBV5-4,TGTGCCAGCAGCTCCGGGACAGAGTACACCGGGGAGCTGTTTTTT,CASSSGTEYTGELFF
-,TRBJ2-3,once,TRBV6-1,TGTGCCAGCAGTGAATTAGTACGGGCAGATACGCAGTATTTT,CASSELVRADTQYF
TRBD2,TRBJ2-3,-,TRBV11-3,TGTGCCAGCAGCCTCAAAGCGGGGGTGGGCACAGATACGCAGTATTTT,CASSLKAGVGTDTQYF
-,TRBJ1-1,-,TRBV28,TGTGCCAGCAGCCCGCGATCCCCCCGGAACACTGAAGCTTTCTTT,CASSPRSPRNTEAFF
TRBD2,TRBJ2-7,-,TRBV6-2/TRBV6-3,TGTGCCAGCAGTTTTAATAGCGGGAGGATGGACTACGAGCAGTACTTC,CASSFNSGRMDYEQYF